This TCR beta chain derives from a study of blood T cell repertoires in COVID-19. V was pared by 4 bases and J by 5 bases, with 20 bases between. The CDR3 spans 16 residues. Germline loops: CDR1 LGHDT, CDR2 YNNKEL (reference sequence). Profiling relied on immunoSEQ multiplex PCR, and the TCRdb table lists in-frame clones only, not all of them. The repertoire includes fewer than 450,000 clones, 85% to 90% of them detected once, and about 1.1% sits in the top ten. The sequenced sample was PBMCs or T cells enriched from blood (not recorded which). This receptor was taken from a woman between 18 and 29 years old who had recovered from COVID-19. The chain uses TRBV3-1 (or the pseudogene TRBV3-2) and TRBJ2-5, with D uncertain. In nucleotides, the CDR3 is TGTGCCAGCAGCCCCCCGGCAGTGGGCTTACGGGAGACCCAGTACTTC. Amino acid sequence: CASSPPAVGLRETQYF.